This entry features one TCR beta chain sequence. This sample was taken from a study of blood T cell repertoires in COVID-19. TCRdb's copy holds only in-frame clones and misses some; the assay was immunoSEQ multiplex PCR. Counted here are about 240,000 clones, around nine tenths occurring once; the ten biggest clones make up around 0.91%. Trimming shortened V by 2 bases and J by 4 bases, and 17 bases separated the two germline ends. The CDR3 is made up of 16 amino acids. CDR1 MNHEY and CDR2 SVGAGI come from the germline V gene. The sample consisted of peripheral blood. The receptor comes from a middle-aged woman who had recovered from COVID-19. This rearrangement joins TRBV6-5 to TRBJ1-1, with D possibly being TRBD1 (6 bases). The CDR3 sequence: CASSYPWGTKLTEAFF. In DNA form, the CDR3 reads TGTGCCAGCAGTTACCCCTGGGGGACAAAACTCACTGAAGCTTTCTTT.